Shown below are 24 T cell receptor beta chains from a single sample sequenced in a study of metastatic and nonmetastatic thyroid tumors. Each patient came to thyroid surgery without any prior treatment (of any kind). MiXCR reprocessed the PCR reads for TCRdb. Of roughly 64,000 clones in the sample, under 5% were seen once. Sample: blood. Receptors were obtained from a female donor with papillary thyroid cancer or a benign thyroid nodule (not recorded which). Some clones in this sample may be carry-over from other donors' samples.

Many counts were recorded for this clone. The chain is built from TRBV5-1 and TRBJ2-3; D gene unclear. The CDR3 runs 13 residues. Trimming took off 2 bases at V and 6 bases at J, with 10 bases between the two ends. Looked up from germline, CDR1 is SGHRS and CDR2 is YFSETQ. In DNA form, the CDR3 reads TGCGCCAGCAGCTTTCGCCAGTCGGATACGCAGTATTTT. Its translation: CASSFRQSDTQYF.

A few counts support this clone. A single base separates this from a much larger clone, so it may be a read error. CDR3 DNA: TGTACCTGGTGGCGGGGGCCAGGGGATGAGCAGTTCTTC. This gives the protein CTWWRGPGDEQFF. This chain links TRBV30 with TRBJ2-1; the D gene is possibly TRBD2 (7 bases). CDR1 GTSNPN and CDR2 SVGIG come from the germline V gene (reference sequence). The CDR3 has 13 amino acids.

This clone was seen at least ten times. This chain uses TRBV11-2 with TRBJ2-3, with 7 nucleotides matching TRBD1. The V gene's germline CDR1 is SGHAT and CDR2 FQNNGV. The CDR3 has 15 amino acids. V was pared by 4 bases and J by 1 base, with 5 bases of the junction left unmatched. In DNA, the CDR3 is TGTGCCAGCAGCTCCGACAGGGTCGGCACAGATACGCAGTATTTT. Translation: CASSSDRVGTDTQYF. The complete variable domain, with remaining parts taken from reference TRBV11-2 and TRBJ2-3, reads EAGVAQSPRYKIIEKRQSVAFWCNPISGHATLYWYQQILGQGPKLLIQFQNNGVVDDSQLPKDRFSAERLKGVDSTLKIQPAKLEDSAVYLCASSSDRVGTDTQYFGPGTRLTVL.

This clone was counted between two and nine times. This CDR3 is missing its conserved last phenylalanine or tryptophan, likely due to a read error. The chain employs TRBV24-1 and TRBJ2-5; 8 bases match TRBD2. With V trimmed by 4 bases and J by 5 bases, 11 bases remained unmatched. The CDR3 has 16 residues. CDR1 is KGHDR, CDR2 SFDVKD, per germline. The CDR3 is CATSEGTRGRRETQYL. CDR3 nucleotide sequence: TGTGCCACCAGTGAGGGGACTAGGGGGAGGCGGGAGACCCAGTACCTC.

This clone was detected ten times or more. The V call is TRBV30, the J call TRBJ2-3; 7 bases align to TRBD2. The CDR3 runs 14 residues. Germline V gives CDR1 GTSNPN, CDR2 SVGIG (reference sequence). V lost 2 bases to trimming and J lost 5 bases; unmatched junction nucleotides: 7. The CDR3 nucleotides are TGTGCCTGGAGTAGGGCGGGAGTAATAGATACGCAGTATTTT. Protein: CAWSRAGVIDTQYF. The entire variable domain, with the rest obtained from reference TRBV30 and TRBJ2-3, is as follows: SQTIHQWPATLVQPVGSPLSLECTVEGTSNPNLYWYRQAAGRGLQLLFYSVGIGQISSEVPQNLSASRPQDRQFILSSKKLLLSDSGFYLCAWSRAGVIDTQYFGPGTRLTVL.

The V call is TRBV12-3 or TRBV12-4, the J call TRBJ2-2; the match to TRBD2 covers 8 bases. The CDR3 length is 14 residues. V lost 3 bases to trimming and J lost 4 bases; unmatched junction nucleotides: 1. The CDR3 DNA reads TGTGCCAGCAGTTTCGGGAGGGTCACCGGGGAGCTGTTTTTT. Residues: CASSFGRVTGELFF.

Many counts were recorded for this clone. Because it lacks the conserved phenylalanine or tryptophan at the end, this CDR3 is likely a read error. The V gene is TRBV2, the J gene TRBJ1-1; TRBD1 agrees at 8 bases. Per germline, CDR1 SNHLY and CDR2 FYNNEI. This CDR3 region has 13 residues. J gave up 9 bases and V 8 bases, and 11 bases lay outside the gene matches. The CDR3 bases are TGTGCCAGCTCAGGACAGGGTAGGGTAAAAGCTTTCTCT. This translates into CASSGQGRVKAFS.

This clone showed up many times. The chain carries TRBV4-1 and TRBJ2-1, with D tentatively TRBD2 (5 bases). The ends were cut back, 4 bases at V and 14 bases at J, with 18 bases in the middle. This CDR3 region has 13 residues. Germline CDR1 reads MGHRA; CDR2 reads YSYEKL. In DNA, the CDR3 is TGCGCCAGCAGCCCCGCGATCCAGGTTAGCGAGTTCTTC. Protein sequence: CASSPAIQVSEFF.

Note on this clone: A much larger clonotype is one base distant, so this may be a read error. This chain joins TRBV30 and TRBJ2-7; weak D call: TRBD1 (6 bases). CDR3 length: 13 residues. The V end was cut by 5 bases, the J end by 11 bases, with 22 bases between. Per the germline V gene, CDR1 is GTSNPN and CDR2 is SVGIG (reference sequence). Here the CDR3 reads CAWSRGTLGEKYF. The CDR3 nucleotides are TGTGCCTGGTCCAGGGGCACCTTGGGGGAGAAGTACTTC.

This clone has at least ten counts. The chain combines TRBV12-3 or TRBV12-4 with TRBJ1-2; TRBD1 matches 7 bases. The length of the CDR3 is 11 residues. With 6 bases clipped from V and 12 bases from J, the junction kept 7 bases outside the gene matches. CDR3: CASSSDRANTF. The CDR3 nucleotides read TGTGCCAGCAGCTCTGACAGGGCCAACACCTTC.

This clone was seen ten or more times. DNA of the CDR3: TGCAGTGCTCGCCAGGGAGGCTACGAGCAGTACTTC. Translated, it gives CSARQGGYEQYF. The V call is TRBV20-1, the J call TRBJ2-7; TRBD2 might be the D (6 bases). Germline V gene data show CDR1 as DFQATT and CDR2 as SNEGSKA (reference sequence). The CDR3 is 12 amino acids. Trimming took 5 bases from V and 3 from J, leaving 11 bases between them.

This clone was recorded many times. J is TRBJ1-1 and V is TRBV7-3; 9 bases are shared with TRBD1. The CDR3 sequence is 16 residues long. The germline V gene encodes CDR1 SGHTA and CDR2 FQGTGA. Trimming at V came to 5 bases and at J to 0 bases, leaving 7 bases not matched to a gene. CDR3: CASSEGQGGLNTEAFF. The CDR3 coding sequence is TGTGCCAGCAGCGAGGGACAGGGAGGATTGAACACTGAAGCTTTCTTT.

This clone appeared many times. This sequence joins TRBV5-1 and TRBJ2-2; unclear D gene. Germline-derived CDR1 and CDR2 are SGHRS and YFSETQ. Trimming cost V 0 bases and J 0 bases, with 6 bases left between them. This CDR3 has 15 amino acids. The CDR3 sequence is CASSLGGANTGELFF. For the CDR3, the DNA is TGCGCCAGCAGCTTGGGAGGCGCGAACACCGGGGAGCTGTTTTTT.

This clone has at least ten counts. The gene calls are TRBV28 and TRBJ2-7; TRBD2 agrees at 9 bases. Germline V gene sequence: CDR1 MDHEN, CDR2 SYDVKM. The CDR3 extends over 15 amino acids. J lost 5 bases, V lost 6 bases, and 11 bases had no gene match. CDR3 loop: CASSPRGLAVDEQYF. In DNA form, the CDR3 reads TGTGCCAGCAGCCCAAGGGGACTAGCTGTGGACGAGCAGTACTTC.

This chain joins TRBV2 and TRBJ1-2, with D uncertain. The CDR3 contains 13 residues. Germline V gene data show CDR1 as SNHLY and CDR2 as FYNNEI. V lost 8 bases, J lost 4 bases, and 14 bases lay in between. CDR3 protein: CASVYKKAYGYTF. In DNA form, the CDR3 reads TGTGCCAGCGTCTACAAGAAGGCCTATGGCTACACCTTC.

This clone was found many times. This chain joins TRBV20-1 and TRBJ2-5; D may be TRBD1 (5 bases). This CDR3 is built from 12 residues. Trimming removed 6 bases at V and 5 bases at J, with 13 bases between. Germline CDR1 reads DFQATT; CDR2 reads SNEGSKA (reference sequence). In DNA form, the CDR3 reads TGCAGTGCCCCCCCAGGGCTGGAGACCCAGTACTTC. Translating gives CSAPPGLETQYF.

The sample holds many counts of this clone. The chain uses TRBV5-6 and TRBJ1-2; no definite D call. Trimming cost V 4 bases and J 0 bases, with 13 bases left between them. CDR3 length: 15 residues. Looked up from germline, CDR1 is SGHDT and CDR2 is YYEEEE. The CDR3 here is CASSPTPGANYGYTF. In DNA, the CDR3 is TGTGCCAGCAGCCCTACACCGGGAGCTAACTATGGCTACACCTTC.

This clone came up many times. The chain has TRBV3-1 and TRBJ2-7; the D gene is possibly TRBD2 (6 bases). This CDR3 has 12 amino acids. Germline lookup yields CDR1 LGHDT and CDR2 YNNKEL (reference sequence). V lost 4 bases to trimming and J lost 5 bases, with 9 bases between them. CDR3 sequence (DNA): TGTGCCAGCAGCCTGGGGGAGGACGAGCAGTACTTC. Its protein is CASSLGEDEQYF.

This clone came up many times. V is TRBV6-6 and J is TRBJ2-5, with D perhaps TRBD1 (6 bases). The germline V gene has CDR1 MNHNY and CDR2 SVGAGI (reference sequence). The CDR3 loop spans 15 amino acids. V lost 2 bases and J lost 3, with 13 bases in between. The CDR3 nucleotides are TGTGCCAGCAGTTACACGATGACAGGAAAAGAGACCCAGTACTTC. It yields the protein CASSYTMTGKETQYF.

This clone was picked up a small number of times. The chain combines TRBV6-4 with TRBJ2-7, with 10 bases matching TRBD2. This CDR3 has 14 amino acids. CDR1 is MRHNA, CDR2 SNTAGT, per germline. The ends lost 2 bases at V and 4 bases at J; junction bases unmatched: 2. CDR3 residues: CASSDGSGRYEQYF. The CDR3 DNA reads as TGTGCCAGCAGTGACGGTAGCGGGAGGTACGAGCAGTACTTC.

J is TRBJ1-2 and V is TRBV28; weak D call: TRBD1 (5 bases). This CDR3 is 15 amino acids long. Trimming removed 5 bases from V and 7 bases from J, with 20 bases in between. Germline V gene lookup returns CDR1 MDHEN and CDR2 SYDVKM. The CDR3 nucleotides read TGTGCCAGCAGTCTTCCATTGGGGCATCGGATTGGCTACACCTTC. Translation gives CASSLPLGHRIGYTF.

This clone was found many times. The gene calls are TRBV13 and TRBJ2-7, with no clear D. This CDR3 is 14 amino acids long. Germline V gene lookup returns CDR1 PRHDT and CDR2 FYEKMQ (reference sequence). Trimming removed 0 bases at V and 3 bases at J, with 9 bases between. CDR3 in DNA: TGTGCCAGCAGCTTAGGGACCGCGTACTACGAGCAGTACTTC. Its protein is CASSLGTAYYEQYF.

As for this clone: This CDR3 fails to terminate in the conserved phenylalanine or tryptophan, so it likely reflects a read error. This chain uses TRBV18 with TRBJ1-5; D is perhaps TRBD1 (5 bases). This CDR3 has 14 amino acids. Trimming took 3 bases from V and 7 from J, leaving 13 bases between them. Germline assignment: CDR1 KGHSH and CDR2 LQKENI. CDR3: CASSPGASGQPQHS. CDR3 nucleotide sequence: TGTGCCAGCTCACCTGGGGCTTCGGGACAGCCCCAGCATTCT.

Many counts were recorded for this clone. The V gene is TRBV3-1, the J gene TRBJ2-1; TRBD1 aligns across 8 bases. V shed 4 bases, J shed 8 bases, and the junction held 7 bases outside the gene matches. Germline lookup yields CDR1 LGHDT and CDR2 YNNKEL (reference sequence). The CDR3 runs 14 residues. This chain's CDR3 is CASSPWTGTDEQFF. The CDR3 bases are TGTGCCAGCAGCCCCTGGACAGGGACGGATGAGCAGTTCTTC.